This T cell receptor beta chain was sequenced in a study of T cell responses to AZD1222 COVID-19 vaccine. Germline V gene data show CDR1 as KGHSH and CDR2 as LQKENI. Between the trimmed V and J ends, which lost 2 bases and 2 bases, there was a span of 12 bases. This CDR3 comprises 15 residues. Findings and caveats of the study: Baseline seropositives among AZD1222 recipients totaled only 5 to 7. Two doses of AZD1222 preceded a rise in Spike-specific TCR breadth and depth. Spike was spanned by vaccine-associated CD4 TCRs, with dominance at 160-218 and 743-854.

Here immunoSEQ multiplex PCR was the method, and the copy in TCRdb shows in-frame clones only, minus some. This table has some 84,000 clones, approximately 89% appearing once. Comment on this clone: The target antigen is unknown.

Here the sequenced sample was peripheral blood, taken on day 0 of AZD1222 vaccination. The sequence was obtained from an adult in good health. The V and J genes are TRBV18 and TRBJ1-2; D perhaps matches TRBD1 (5 bases). The DNA for the CDR3 is TGTGCCAGCTCACCATCGCAGGGCGAGAACTATGGCTACACCTTC. It yields the protein CASSPSQGENYGYTF.